The T cell receptor beta chain described here comes from a study of blood T cell repertoires in COVID-19. For the study at large: The study drew acute and convalescent COVID-19 samples from the United States, Italy and Spain. PBMCs, B-cell-depleted T cells, or T cells provided the cDNA or gDNA that made up the material.

This clone was counted only a few times. V was clipped by 1 base and J by 7 bases; unmatched bases: 2. The CDR3 is made up of 14 amino acids. The germline V gene encodes CDR1 SGHAT and CDR2 FQNNGV. Original analysis: From reference gene primer amplification, estimates of nucleated cell counts were derived. The assay was immunoSEQ multiplex PCR, and TCRdb's table has in-frame clones only and misses some. V, J and clone size are taken as reported in that table, and D and trimming were inferred from the DNA itself. Counted here are approximately 9,800 clones, 80% occurring once; the ten biggest clones make up 6.5% to 8%.

The chain combines TRBV11-2 with TRBJ1-4; 8 positions match TRBD1. The TCR was taken from a man aged 65 to 79 with active COVID-19. Sequences were obtained from peripheral blood. The chain's CDR3 is CASSLGQGAEKLFF. The CDR3 DNA follows: TGTGCCAGCAGCTTAGGCCAGGGGGCTGAAAAACTGTTTTTT.